This T cell receptor beta chain came from a study of blood T cell repertoires in COVID-19. Study as a whole: Samples came from the United States, Italy and Spain, spanning acute and convalescent COVID-19. PBMCs, B-cell-depleted T cells, or T cells provided the cDNA or gDNA that made up the material.

In the source study's methods: Reference gene primers were amplified, and this amplification served to estimate nucleated cell counts. Sequenced by immunoSEQ multiplex PCR; TCRdb stores in-frame clones only, minus some. V and J calls and clone size are copied from that table; D and trimming were computed from the DNA. The top ten hold around 1.1% of the sample, which has about 190,000 clones, around nine tenths seen once. Per the germline V gene, CDR1 is SGHDT and CDR2 is YYEEEE. V was cut by 0 bases and J by 11 bases, with 17 bases left in between. This CDR3 spans 14 amino acids. This clone was seen more than once but under ten times.

The V call is TRBV5-6, the J call TRBJ1-1; D is unclear. The TCR sequence derives from a man aged 25 to 45 with acute or convalescent COVID-19. The sample was peripheral blood. CDR3 DNA: TGTGCCAGCAGCTTGGGCCATGAGGGCTTTTGGGCTTTCTTT. This gives the protein CASSLGHEGFWAFF. Drawing the rest from reference TRBV5-6 and TRBJ1-1, the complete variable domain is DAGVTQSPTHLIKTRGQQVTLRCSPKSGHDTVSWYQQALGQGPQFIFQYYEEEERQRGNFPDRFSGHQFPNYSSELNVNALLLGDSALYLCASSLGHEGFWAFFGQGTRLTVV.